The rows below give T cell receptor beta chains drawn from one sample of a study of cytomegalovirus exposure and HLA in healthy donors. Generated by immunoSEQ multiplex PCR, the TCRdb table keeps only in-frame clones and is missing some. The table shows about 180,000 clones, with around 82% occurring only once. Sequenced: PBMCs. The source of these receptors is a woman younger than 45 in good health and CMV-seropositive. CDR3s include the opening cysteine and the closing phenylalanine or tryptophan.

>TRBV11-2
CASSWAGTSPDTQYF
>TRBV6-1
CASSEARQGEGPLHF
>TRBV19
CASSIGAGGNQPQHF
>TRBV5-6
CASRIGTSGGRRFF
>TRBV28
CASSSPGQGARNGYTF
>TRBV6-6
CASSQQNEQYF
>TRBV28
CASSLWTSGYNEQFF
>TRBV27
CASSLVPSGGAGTDTQYF
>TRBV9
CASSVEPGGAKNIQYF
>TRBV19
CASSVVGTSGTVAKNIQYF
>TRBV11-3
CASSVGTIANTGELFF
>TRBV7-6
CASSLGGVHSYEQYF
>TRBV11-2
CASSSRDSPVYEQYF
>TRBV7-2
CASSFPGQNEKLFF
>TRBV28
CASSSPGGGTEKLFF
>TRBV10-3
CAISAPQGPLHF
>TRBV14
CASSQADTNYGYTF
>TRBV4-1
CASSQGQGRPQHF
>TRBV4-2
CASSQSLYRGPTYEQYF
>TRBV25-1
CASSDSSYEQYF
>TRBV9
CASSSGQGGLSYGYTF
>TRBV28
CASSFRGGAGQPQHF
>TRBV7-9
CASSSRQLYEQYF
>TRBV6-6
CASSRQGGGSGEQYF
>TRBV6-5
CASRPGDSLYGYTF
>TRBV7-9
CASSFFRQDGNTIYF
>TRBV4-3
CASSQDRDYSPLHF
>TRBV25-1
CASKETGAYNYGYTF
>TRBV29-1
CSVEPGESYEQYF
>TRBV7-6
CASSLADRRNTIYF
>TRBV11-3
CASSLSTQGHEQYF
>TRBV11-1
CASGEGQSSYEQYF
>TRBV7-9
CSSSLGQAAIYGYTF
>TRBV18
CASSPPCTRNTEAFF
>TRBV19
CASSEGGGNQPQHF
>TRBV6-1
CASSGGQLENTIYF
>TRBV7-2
CASSTGTGVDGYTF
>TRBV7-2
CASTVVESPNYGYTF
>TRBV7-2
CASSLGYRGRSHGYTF
>TRBV10-3
CAISEADEQYF
>TRBV4-2
CASSQVVASGGRNTGELFF
>TRBV18
CASSPPLSGGAYNEQFF
>TRBV6-5
CASSSMLNTGELFF
>TRBV7-6
CASSARLAGGPTDTQYF
>TRBV7-9
CASSATGLNTEAFF
>TRBV19
CASSIAPDREAFF
>TRBV7-3
CASSSQRDTGELFF
>TRBV6-6
CASSSLGAGAYEQYF
>TRBV7-2
CASSPNRRETQYF
>TRBV5-1
CASSLAIGDQETQYF
>TRBV7-2
CASSGAWRGGGNEQFF
>TRBV9
CASSPSGGTYNEQFF
>TRBV19
CASSVEGWGNQPQHF
>TRBV4-3
CASSQRRGGDTGELFF